The 29 T cell receptor beta chains reported below all come from one sample, sequenced in a study of early T cells in non-severe SARS-CoV-2 infection. TCRdb passed the 5' RACE reads through MiXCR, listing each CDR3 protein once. The data contain tens of thousands of distinct CDR3 sequences, less than 11% of them singletons. The specimen comprised whole blood, sampled at baseline. The receptors here all came from an adult who was a healthcare worker with PCR-confirmed SARS-CoV-2 infection or an uninfected control (not recorded which).

V is TRBV5-1 and J is TRBJ2-2; 10 bases line up with TRBD2. The trim removed 7 bases at V and 4 bases at J, leaving 1 base unmatched. There are 13 residues in the CDR3. Germline lookup yields CDR1 SGHRS and CDR2 YFSETQ. This CDR3 reads CASLAGATGELFF. CDR3 coding DNA: TGCGCCAGCCTAGCGGGAGCCACCGGGGAGCTGTTTTTT. Full variable domain (remainder filled in from reference TRBV5-1 and TRBJ2-2): KAGVTQTPRYLIKTRGQQVTLSCSPISGHRSVSWYQQTPGQGLQFLFEYFSETQRNKGNFPGRFSGRQFSNSRSEMNVSTLELGDSALYLCASLAGATGELFFGEGSRLTVL.

This clonotype was recorded a few times. This chain connects TRBV5-1 to TRBJ1-4; D remains ambiguous. V was clipped by 2 bases and J by 4 bases, with 9 bases between them. CDR3 length: 14 residues. Germline V lookup: CDR1 SGHRS, CDR2 YFSETQ. The CDR3 nucleotides are TGCGCCAGCAGCTTCGGAGGGAATAATGAAAAACTGTTTTTT. It is translated as CASSFGGNNEKLFF.

This clonotype has more than one count but fewer than ten. This chain connects TRBV18 to TRBJ2-7; a weak D match, TRBD2 (6 bases). CDR1 KGHSH and CDR2 LQKENI come from the germline V gene. The CDR3 sequence is 14 residues long. V was shortened by 0 bases and J by 4 bases, with 10 bases between the two germline ends. The CDR3 nucleotides are TGTGCCAGCTCACCACCAGGCGGGATGTACGAGCAGTACTTC. Protein: CASSPPGGMYEQYF.

J is TRBJ2-7 and V is TRBV28; 7 nucleotides line up with TRBD2. The V segment lost 5 bases and the J segment 6 bases; nucleotides outside the gene matches: 10. The CDR3 runs to 14 residues. CDR1 is MDHEN and CDR2 is SYDVKM in the germline V gene. CDR3 in amino acids: CASSPWAGRSEQYF. The CDR3 nucleotides are TGTGCCAGCAGTCCCTGGGCCGGGAGGAGCGAGCAGTACTTC.

The rearrangement joins TRBV27 to TRBJ2-6; no clear D gene. Germline assignment: CDR1 MNHEY and CDR2 SMNVEV (reference sequence). The CDR3 is made up of 16 amino acids. V lost 6 bases to trimming and J lost 0 bases, with 12 bases between them. CDR3 sequence reads: CASRLTAFSGANVLTF. DNA of the CDR3: TGTGCCAGCAGGCTCACAGCCTTCTCTGGGGCCAACGTCCTGACTTTC. Using reference TRBV27 and TRBJ2-6 for the parts outside the CDR3, the full variable domain is EAQVTQNPRYLITVTGKKLTVTCSQNMNHEYMSWYRQDPGLGLRQIYYSMNVEVTDKGDVPEGYKVSRKEKRNFPLILESPSPNQTSLYFCASRLTAFSGANVLTFGAGSRLTVL.

This clonotype was observed many times. The V gene is TRBV4-1, the J gene TRBJ1-6; D uncertain. CDR1 is MGHRA, CDR2 YSYEKL, per germline. Trimming took off 2 bases at V and 5 bases at J, with 10 bases between the two ends. This CDR3 is built from 15 residues. CDR3 protein: CASSQRVTNNSPLHF. CDR3 DNA sequence: TGCGCCAGCAGCCAAAGAGTAACGAATAATTCACCCCTCCACTTT.

The chain couples TRBV5-1 to TRBJ2-7, with D possibly matching TRBD2 (6 bases). Per germline, CDR1 SGHRS and CDR2 YFSETQ. With 4 bases removed from V and 2 bases from J, the gap between germline ends came to 10 bases. The CDR3 has 13 amino acids. DNA of the CDR3: TGCGCCAGCAGCGGGACTGGCCCCTACGAGCAGTACTTC. As protein: CASSGTGPYEQYF.

There are a few counts of this clonotype. V usage is TRBV2 and J usage is TRBJ2-7; D is unresolved. With 6 bases removed from V and 2 bases from J, the gap between germline ends came to 8 bases. CDR3 length: 12 amino acids. Germline V gene sequence: CDR1 SNHLY, CDR2 FYNNEI. The chain's CDR3 is CASRTDPYEQYF. In DNA form, the CDR3 reads TGTGCCAGCAGGACCGATCCCTACGAGCAGTACTTC.

This clonotype was seen repeatedly, ten times or more. The V call is TRBV10-3, the J call TRBJ2-2, with D perhaps TRBD1 (6 bases). Trimming removed 11 bases at V and 0 bases at J, with 13 bases between. Germline lookup yields CDR1 ENHRY and CDR2 SYGVKD. The CDR3 contains 14 residues. The CDR3 loop reads CAAAGTSNTGELFF. The CDR3 DNA reads TGTGCCGCGGCCGGGACATCGAACACCGGGGAGCTGTTTTTT.

The V gene is TRBV5-1, the J gene TRBJ2-5; maybe TRBD2 (6 bases). The CDR3 is 14 residues long. V dropped 2 bases and J dropped 2 bases, with 10 bases sitting between them. Per the germline V gene, CDR1 is SGHRS and CDR2 is YFSETQ. Here the CDR3 reads CASSFRDSQETQYF. The CDR3 DNA reads TGCGCCAGCAGCTTCCGGGACTCTCAAGAGACCCAGTACTTC.

This clonotype was counted many times. The V and J genes are TRBV3-1 and TRBJ2-3; D gene unclear. V lost 0 bases and J 2 bases, leaving 15 bases between the germline ends. CDR1 and CDR2 from the germline V gene are LGHDT and YNNKEL (reference sequence). The CDR3 contains 17 residues. In DNA, the CDR3 is TGTGCCAGCAGCCAAGACTTTACGGAGACTCACACAGATACGCAGTATTTT. Protein: CASSQDFTETHTDTQYF.

The CDR3, as DNA: TGTGCCAGCAGCCAAGAGGTAGCTGCGGGGGCCCAGTACTTC. This codes for CASSQEVAAGAQYF. This sequence joins TRBV4-2 and TRBJ2-5; 7 nucleotides agree with TRBD2. The CDR3 consists of 14 residues. V shed 0 bases and J 9 bases; nucleotides not matched to a gene: 7. The germline gives CDR1 LGHNA, CDR2 YNFKEQ.

This clonotype was counted many times. The gene calls are TRBV6-5 and TRBJ2-6; weak D call: TRBD2 (6 bases). CDR3 length: 15 residues. CDR1 MNHEY and CDR2 SVGAGI come from the germline V gene. Trimming stripped 8 bases from V and 1 base from J, with 12 bases between. For the CDR3, the DNA is TGTGCCAGCCAAAGGGCGGGATCTGGGGCCAACGTCCTGACTTTC. Amino acid sequence: CASQRAGSGANVLTF.

In this sample, this clonotype turned up many times. The V call is TRBV7-9, the J call TRBJ2-1; D gene unclear. V dropped 1 base and J dropped 0 bases, with 7 bases sitting between them. There are 15 residues in the CDR3. The germline V gene encodes CDR1 SEHNR and CDR2 FQNEAQ (reference sequence). The CDR3 sequence is CASSLGISSYNEQFF. CDR3 sequence (DNA): TGTGCCAGCAGCTTAGGTATAAGCTCCTACAATGAGCAGTTCTTC.

This chain links TRBV15 with TRBJ2-2; D uncertain. The V end was cut by 0 bases, the J end by 1 base, with 6 bases between. Germline loops: CDR1 LNHNV, CDR2 YYDKDF (reference sequence). The CDR3 consists of 15 residues. The CDR3 loop reads CATSRDEQNTGELFF. CDR3 in DNA: TGTGCCACCAGCAGAGATGAGCAGAACACCGGGGAGCTGTTTTTT.

The sample holds a few counts of this clonotype. The gene calls are TRBV20-1 and TRBJ2-7; D may correspond to TRBD1 or TRBD2 (5 bases each). The germline V and J ends were trimmed by 6 bases and 7 bases, with 19 bases remaining between them. Per the germline V gene, CDR1 is DFQATT and CDR2 is SNEGSKA (reference sequence). The CDR3 runs to 13 residues. The CDR3 DNA sequence: TGCAGTGCCCCGAGGGACGGACCAAGGGAGCAGTACTTC. Protein sequence: CSAPRDGPREQYF.

This clonotype appeared a few times. The chain is built from TRBV2 and TRBJ2-5; tentatively, D is TRBD2 (5 bases). From germline, CDR1 is SNHLY and CDR2 FYNNEI. Trimming cost V 2 bases and J 7 bases, with 8 bases left between them. The CDR3 contains 12 residues. CDR3 protein: CASSENRGTQYF. CDR3 nucleotide sequence: TGTGCCAGCAGTGAAAATCGGGGGACCCAGTACTTC.

The chain couples TRBV6-2 or TRBV6-3 to TRBJ2-7, with D perhaps TRBD1 (6 bases). In germline, CDR1 is MNHEY, CDR2 SVGEGT. V was trimmed by 7 bases and J by 2 bases, leaving 18 bases between them. CDR3 length equals 15 residues. CDR3 region: CASINTGIGAYEQYF. As DNA, the CDR3 is TGTGCCAGCATTAATACAGGGATAGGAGCCTACGAGCAGTACTTC.

This chain joins TRBV2 and TRBJ2-1; TRBD2 matches at 7 bases. The trim removed 11 bases at V and 6 bases at J, leaving 13 bases unmatched. The CDR3 runs to 14 residues. CDR1 and CDR2 (germline): SNHLY, FYNNEI. CDR3 DNA: TGTGCCGTTTCAGCGGGACTCTCTTTCAATGAGCAGTTCTTC. Translation gives CAVSAGLSFNEQFF.

In its sample, this clonotype was seen many times. The chain employs TRBV7-2 and TRBJ2-7; D not certain. The CDR3 is made up of 13 amino acids. The V end lost 3 bases, the J end lost 0 bases, and 6 bases lay between the germline ends. Germline CDR1 is SGHTA and CDR2 is FQGNSA. The CDR3 region is CASSFHVSYEQYF. The CDR3 nucleotides are TGTGCCAGCAGCTTCCATGTCTCCTACGAGCAGTACTTC. Combining the CDR3 with reference TRBV7-2 and TRBJ2-7 gives the whole variable domain GAGVSQSPSNKVTEKGKDVELRCDPISGHTALYWYRQSLGQGLEFLIYFQGNSAPDKSGLPSDRFSAERTGGSVSTLTIQRTQQEDSAVYLCASSFHVSYEQYFGPGTRLTVT.

The chain is built from TRBV11-1 and TRBJ1-3, with D tentatively TRBD1 (6 bases). V shed 5 bases and J shed 2 bases, with 13 bases lying between them. The germline gives CDR1 SGHAT, CDR2 FQDESV (reference sequence). CDR3 size: 15 residues. The CDR3 nucleotides are TGTGCCAGCAGCCCAGGGGCGGCGACTGGAAACACCATATATTTT. Encoded protein: CASSPGAATGNTIYF.

This clonotype was found a few times. The V gene is TRBV10-2, the J gene TRBJ2-7; D perhaps matches TRBD1 (7 bases). V shed 7 bases and J shed 6 bases, with 16 bases lying between them. Germline loops: CDR1 WSHSY, CDR2 SAAADI. The length of the CDR3 is 13 residues. The CDR3, as DNA: TGCGCCAGCACCGATCGACAGGGAGGCGAGCAGTACTTC. It encodes CASTDRQGGEQYF.

V gene TRBV7-6 combines with J gene TRBJ1-3; D is possibly TRBD1 (5 bases). Germline assignment: CDR1 SGHVS and CDR2 FNYEAQ. V lost 0 bases and J lost 4, with 16 bases in between. The CDR3 is made up of 17 amino acids. CDR3 loop: CASSLATPGPRGNTIYF. The DNA of the CDR3 is TGTGCCAGCAGCTTAGCTACACCGGGACCGCGGGGAAACACCATATATTTT. The whole variable domain, filled in from reference TRBV7-6 and TRBJ1-3, reads GAGVSQSPRYKVTKRGQDVALRCDPISGHVSLYWYRQALGQGPEFLTYFNYEAQQDKSGLPNDRFSAERPEGSISTLTIQRTEQRDSAMYRCASSLATPGPRGNTIYFGEGSWLTVV.

This clonotype was seen only a few times. The gene calls are TRBV4-1 and TRBJ2-2; 10 bases match TRBD2. CDR1 is MGHRA and CDR2 is YSYEKL in the germline V gene. The CDR3 runs 17 residues. The trim removed 1 base at V and 4 bases at J, leaving 6 bases unmatched. The CDR3 DNA reads TGCGCCAGCAGCCAAGGCAGAGCGGGAGGGGCCACCGGGGAGCTGTTTTTT. Residues: CASSQGRAGGATGELFF.

This chain connects TRBV20-1 to TRBJ2-7; 11 nucleotides match TRBD2. V was pared by 1 base and J by 3 bases, with 14 bases of the junction left unmatched. The CDR3 covers 18 residues. Germline CDR1 DFQATT, CDR2 SNEGSKA (reference sequence). CDR3 DNA sequence: TGCAGTGCTAGAGGCGATCGGGGGCAGGGACTAGCGGACTACGAGCAGTACTTC. Translation gives CSARGDRGQGLADYEQYF.

This clonotype has just a few counts. This sequence joins TRBV11-2 and TRBJ2-7; tentatively, D is TRBD1 (5 bases). Germline assignment: CDR1 SGHAT and CDR2 FQNNGV. This CDR3 has 13 amino acids. The V gene lost 5 bases and the J gene lost 0 bases, with 8 bases spanning the gap. CDR3 amino acids: CASSPGHSYEQYF. In DNA, the CDR3 is TGTGCCAGCAGCCCCGGACACTCCTACGAGCAGTACTTC.

This clonotype was found a few times. The CDR3 coding sequence is TGTGCCAGCAGTTTATTAGGCCGAGCGATGAACCAAGAGACCCAGTACTTC. Protein product: CASSLLGRAMNQETQYF. V and J are TRBV12-3 or TRBV12-4 and TRBJ2-5; D is unresolved. The CDR3 sequence is 17 residues long. V was shortened by 2 bases and J by 0 bases, with 16 bases between the two germline ends.

This rearrangement joins TRBV12-3 or TRBV12-4 to TRBJ1-1, with 7 bases matching TRBD1. The CDR3 length is 14 residues. The V and J ends lost 6 bases and 1 base, in that order; junction bases with no gene match: 5. CDR3 region: CASRSGTANTEAFF. CDR3 sequence (DNA): TGTGCCAGCAGATCCGGGACAGCGAACACTGAAGCTTTCTTT.

In its sample, this clonotype was seen a few times. The chain recombines TRBV12-3 or TRBV12-4 with TRBJ1-2; D gene ambiguous. Deletions cut 3 bases from V and 4 bases from J, with 12 bases between. The CDR3 contains 14 residues. The CDR3 here is CASSFGTVPYGYTF. The CDR3 bases are TGTGCCAGCAGTTTTGGCACCGTCCCCTATGGCTACACCTTC.